The clone carrying this T cell receptor (beta chain) has a handful of counts. Its target is unknown. These data originate in a study of identical twins. Study outcomes and limitations: Twins' excess sharing was less marked for out-of-frame beta sequences. Models, which agreed with sharing between unrelated individuals, nonetheless underestimated the out-of-frame TCR alpha sharing seen in monozygotic twins. Insertion counts were lower in abundant cord blood beta clonotypes, a trend that memory repertoires did not show.

J lost 4 bases, V lost 6 bases, and 6 bases had no gene match. Germline CDR1 reads MDHEN; CDR2 reads SYDVKM. The CDR3 is 14 residues long. With template switching, a universal primer site was added, and the cDNA carried unique molecular identifiers. In TCRdb, the 5' RACE reads were re-called with MiXCR into one record per CDR3 protein. The table includes 1,800,000 or so distinct CDR3 sequences, about 30% detected once. V gene TRBV28 combines with J gene TRBJ2-5, with 9 bases matching TRBD2. The TCR sequence derives from a newborn girl in good health. The sample comprised cord blood. The CDR3 nucleotides read TGTGCCAGCAGCTCAACTAGCGGGCCAGAGACCCAGTACTTC. This translates into CASSSTSGPETQYF.